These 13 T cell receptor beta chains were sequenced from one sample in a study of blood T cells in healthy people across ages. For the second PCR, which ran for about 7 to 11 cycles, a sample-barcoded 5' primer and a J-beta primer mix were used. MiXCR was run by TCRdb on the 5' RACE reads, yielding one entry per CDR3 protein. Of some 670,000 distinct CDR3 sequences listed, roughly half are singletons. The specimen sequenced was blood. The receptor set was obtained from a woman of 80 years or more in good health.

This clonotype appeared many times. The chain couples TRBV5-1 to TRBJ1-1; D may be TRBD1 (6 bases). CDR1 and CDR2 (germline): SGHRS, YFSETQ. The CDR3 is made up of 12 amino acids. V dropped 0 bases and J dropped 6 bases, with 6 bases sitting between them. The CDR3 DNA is TGCGCCAGCAGCTTGGAGGGGGCTGAAGCTTTCTTT. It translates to CASSLEGAEAFF.

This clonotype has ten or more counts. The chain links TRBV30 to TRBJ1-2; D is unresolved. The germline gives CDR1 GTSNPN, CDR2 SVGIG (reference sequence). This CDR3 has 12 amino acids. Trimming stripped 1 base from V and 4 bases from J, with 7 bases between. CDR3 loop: CAWSGSFYGYTF. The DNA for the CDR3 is TGTGCCTGGAGTGGCAGCTTCTATGGCTACACCTTC.

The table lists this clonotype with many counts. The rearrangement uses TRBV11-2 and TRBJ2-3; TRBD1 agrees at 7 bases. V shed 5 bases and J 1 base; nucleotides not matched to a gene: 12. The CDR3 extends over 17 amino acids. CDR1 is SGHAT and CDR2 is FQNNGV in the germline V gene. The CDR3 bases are TGTGCCAGCAGCACGCGGACAGGTTCCCCCGGCACAGATACGCAGTATTTT. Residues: CASSTRTGSPGTDTQYF.

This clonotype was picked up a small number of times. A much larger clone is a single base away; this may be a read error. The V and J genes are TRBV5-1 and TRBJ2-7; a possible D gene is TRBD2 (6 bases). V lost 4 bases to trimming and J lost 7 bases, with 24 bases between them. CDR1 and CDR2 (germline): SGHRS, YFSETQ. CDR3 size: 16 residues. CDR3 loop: CASSLQTSSRENEQYF. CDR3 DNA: TGCGCCAGCAGCCTCCAGACTAGTTCCCGTGAGAATGAGCAGTACTTC.

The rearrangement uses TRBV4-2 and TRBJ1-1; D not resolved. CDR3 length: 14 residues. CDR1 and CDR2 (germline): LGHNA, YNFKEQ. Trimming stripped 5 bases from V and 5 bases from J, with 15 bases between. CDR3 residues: CASSEGPGRTEAFF. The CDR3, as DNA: TGTGCCAGCAGCGAAGGTCCGGGGAGGACTGAAGCTTTCTTT.

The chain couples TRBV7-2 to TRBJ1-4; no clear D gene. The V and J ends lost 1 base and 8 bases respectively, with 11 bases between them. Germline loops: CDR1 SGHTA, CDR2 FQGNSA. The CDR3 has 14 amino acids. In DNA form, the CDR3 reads TGTGCCAGCAGCTTAGACCGGGGTAGGGAAAAACTGTTTTTT. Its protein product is CASSLDRGREKLFF.

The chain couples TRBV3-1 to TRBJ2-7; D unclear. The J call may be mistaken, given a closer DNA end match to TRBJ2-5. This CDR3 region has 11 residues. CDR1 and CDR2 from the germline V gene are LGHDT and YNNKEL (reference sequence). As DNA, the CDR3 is TGTGCCAGCAGCCACCTAGAGACCCAGTACTTC. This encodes CASSHLETQYF.

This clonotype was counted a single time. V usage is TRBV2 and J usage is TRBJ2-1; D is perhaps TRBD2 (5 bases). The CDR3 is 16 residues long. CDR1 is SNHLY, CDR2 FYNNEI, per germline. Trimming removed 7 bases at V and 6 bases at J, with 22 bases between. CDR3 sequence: CASIPVLGLAANEQFF. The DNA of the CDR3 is TGTGCCAGCATTCCAGTATTGGGCCTAGCTGCCAATGAGCAGTTCTTC.

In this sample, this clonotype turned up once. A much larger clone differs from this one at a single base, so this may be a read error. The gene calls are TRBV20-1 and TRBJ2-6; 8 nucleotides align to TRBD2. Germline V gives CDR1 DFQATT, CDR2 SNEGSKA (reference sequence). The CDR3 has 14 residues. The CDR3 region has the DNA TGCAGTGCCCCGACTAGCGTGGGGGCCAACGCCCTGACTTTC. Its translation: CSAPTSVGANALTF.

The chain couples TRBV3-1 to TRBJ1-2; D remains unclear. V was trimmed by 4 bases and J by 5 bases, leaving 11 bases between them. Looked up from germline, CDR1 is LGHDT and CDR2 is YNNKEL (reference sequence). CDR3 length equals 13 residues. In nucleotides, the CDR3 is TGTGCCAGCAGCCCCCCTGCGGGGTATGGCTACACCTTC. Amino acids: CASSPPAGYGYTF.

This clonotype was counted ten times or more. DNA for the CDR3: TGCGCCAGCAGCTTGGAGGGGCCCCACAATGAGCAGTTCTTC. Amino acids: CASSLEGPHNEQFF. The J gene is TRBJ2-1, the V gene TRBV5-1; D is possibly TRBD1 (5 bases). V was pared by 0 bases and J by 5 bases, with 9 bases between. The CDR3 is 14 amino acids. The germline gives CDR1 SGHRS, CDR2 YFSETQ.

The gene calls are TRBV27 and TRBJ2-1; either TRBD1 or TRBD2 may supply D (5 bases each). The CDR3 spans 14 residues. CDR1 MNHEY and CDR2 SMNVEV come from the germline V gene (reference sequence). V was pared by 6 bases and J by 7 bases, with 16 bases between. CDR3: CASRASTGINEQFF. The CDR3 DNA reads TGTGCCAGCAGGGCTAGCACAGGTATTAATGAGCAGTTCTTC.

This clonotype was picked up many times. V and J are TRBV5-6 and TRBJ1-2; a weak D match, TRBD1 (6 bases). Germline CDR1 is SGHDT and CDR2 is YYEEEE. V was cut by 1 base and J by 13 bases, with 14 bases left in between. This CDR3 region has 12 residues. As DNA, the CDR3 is TGTGCCAGCAGCTTGTGGGGGGGCGCGCCCACCTTC. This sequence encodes CASSLWGGAPTF.